These T cell receptor beta chains were read from a single sample in a study of blood T cell repertoires in COVID-19. TCRdb's table, derived via immunoSEQ multiplex PCR, lists solely in-frame clones and lacks some. This sample has a few hundred thousand clones, with roughly 90% found just once. Sequencing was performed on peripheral blood. The receptors derive from a man between 18 and 29 years old who had recovered from COVID-19. CDR3s leave out the opening cysteine and the closing phenylalanine or tryptophan.

TRBJ1-1,TRBV2,ASIGGGGHTEAF
TRBJ2-2,TRBV7-9,ASSLPTGRHTGELF
TRBJ1-1,TRBV7-2,ASSLLTGVNTEAF
TRBJ1-2,TRBV9,ASSAGGQGDYGYT
TRBJ1-6,TRBV10-1,ASGGGNSPLH
TRBJ2-7,TRBV5-5,ASSQDRVAYEQY
TRBJ2-5,TRBV3-1/TRBV3-2,ASSQGGGVETQY
TRBJ2-2,TRBV4-2,ASSQEKGDVNTGELF
TRBJ2-2,TRBV7-3,ASSLTSGGAGGTGELF
TRBJ2-3,TRBV2,ASSLAGLAGTDTQY
TRBJ1-5,TRBV10-3,AISVTDRDNQPQH